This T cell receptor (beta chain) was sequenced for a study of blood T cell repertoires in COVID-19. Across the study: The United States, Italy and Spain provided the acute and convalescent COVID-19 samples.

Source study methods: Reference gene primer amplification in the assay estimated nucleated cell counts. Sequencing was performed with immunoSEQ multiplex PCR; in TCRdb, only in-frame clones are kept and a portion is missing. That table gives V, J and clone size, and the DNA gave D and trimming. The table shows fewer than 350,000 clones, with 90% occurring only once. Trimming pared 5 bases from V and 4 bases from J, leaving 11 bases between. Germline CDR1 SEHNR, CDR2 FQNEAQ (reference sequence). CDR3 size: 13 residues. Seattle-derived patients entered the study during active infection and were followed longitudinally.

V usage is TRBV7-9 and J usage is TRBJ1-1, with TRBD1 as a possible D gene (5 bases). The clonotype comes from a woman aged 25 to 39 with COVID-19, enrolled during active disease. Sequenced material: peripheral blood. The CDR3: CASSRNGGTEAFF. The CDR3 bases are TGTGCCAGCAGCCGCAACGGGGGCACTGAAGCTTTCTTT.